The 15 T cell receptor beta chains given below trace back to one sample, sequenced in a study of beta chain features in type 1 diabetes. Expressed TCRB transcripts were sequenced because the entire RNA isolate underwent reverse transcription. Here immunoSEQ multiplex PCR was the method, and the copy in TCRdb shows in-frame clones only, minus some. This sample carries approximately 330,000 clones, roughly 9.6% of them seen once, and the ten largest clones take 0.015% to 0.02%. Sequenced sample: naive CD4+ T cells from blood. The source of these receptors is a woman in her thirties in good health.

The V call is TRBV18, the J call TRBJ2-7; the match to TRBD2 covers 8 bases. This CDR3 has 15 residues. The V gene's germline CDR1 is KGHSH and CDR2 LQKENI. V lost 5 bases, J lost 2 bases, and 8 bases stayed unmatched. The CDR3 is CASSKLAADPYEQYF. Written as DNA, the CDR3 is TGTGCCAGCTCAAAACTAGCGGCTGACCCCTACGAGCAGTACTTC.

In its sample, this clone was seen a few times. CDR3 in amino acids: CSVEGQAHTGELFF. CDR3 coding DNA: TGCAGCGTTGAAGGACAGGCCCACACCGGGGAGCTGTTTTTT. The V gene is TRBV29-1, the J gene TRBJ2-2, with a possible D match to TRBD1 (6 bases). Looked up from germline, CDR1 is SQVTM and CDR2 is ANQGSEA. CDR3 size: 14 residues. Trimming removed 1 base from V and 3 bases from J, with 9 bases in between.

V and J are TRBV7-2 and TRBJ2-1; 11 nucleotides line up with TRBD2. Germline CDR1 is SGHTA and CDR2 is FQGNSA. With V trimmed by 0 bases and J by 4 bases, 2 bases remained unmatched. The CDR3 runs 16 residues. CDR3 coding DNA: TGTGCCAGCAGCTTAGCGGCTAGCGGGAGGTACAATGAGCAGTTCTTC. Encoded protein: CASSLAASGRYNEQFF.

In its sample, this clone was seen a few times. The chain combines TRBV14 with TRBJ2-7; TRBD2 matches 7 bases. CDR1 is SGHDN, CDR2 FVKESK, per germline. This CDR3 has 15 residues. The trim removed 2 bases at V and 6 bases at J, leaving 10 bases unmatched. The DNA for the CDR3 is TGTGCCAGCAGCCAAATTCGGGCGGGAGACTCCGAGCAGTACTTC. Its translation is CASSQIRAGDSEQYF.

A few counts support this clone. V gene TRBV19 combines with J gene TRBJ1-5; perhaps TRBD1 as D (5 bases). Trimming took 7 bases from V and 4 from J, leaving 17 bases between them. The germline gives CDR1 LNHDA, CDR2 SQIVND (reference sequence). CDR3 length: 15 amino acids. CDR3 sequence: CASTDDRRVNQPQHF. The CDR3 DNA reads TGTGCCAGTACCGACGACAGACGAGTGAATCAGCCCCAGCATTTT.

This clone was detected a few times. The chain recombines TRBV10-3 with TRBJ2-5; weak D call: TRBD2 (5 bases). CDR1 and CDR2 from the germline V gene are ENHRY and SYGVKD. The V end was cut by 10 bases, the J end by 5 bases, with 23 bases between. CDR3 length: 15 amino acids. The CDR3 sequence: CATRLQDEDWETQYF. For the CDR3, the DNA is TGTGCCACGCGCCTCCAGGACGAGGACTGGGAGACCCAGTACTTC.

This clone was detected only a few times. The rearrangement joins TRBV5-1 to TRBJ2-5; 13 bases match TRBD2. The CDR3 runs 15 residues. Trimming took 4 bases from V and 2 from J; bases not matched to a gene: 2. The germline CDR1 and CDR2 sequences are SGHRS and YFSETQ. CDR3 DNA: TGCGCCAGCAGCCCGGGACTAGCGGGGCAAGAGACCCAGTACTTC. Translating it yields CASSPGLAGQETQYF.

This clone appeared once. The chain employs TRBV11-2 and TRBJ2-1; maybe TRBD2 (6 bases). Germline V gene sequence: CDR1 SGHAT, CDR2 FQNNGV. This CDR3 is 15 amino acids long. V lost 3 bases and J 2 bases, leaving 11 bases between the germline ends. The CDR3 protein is CASSLSAGPYNEQFF. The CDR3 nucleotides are TGTGCCAGCAGCTTGTCAGCGGGTCCCTACAATGAGCAGTTCTTC.

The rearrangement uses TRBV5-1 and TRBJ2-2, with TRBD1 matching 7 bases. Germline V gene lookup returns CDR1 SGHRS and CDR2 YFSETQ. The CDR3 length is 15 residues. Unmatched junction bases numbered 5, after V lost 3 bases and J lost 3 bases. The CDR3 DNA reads TGCGCCAGCAGCTCAACCGGGACAGACACCGGGGAGCTGTTTTTT. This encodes CASSSTGTDTGELFF.

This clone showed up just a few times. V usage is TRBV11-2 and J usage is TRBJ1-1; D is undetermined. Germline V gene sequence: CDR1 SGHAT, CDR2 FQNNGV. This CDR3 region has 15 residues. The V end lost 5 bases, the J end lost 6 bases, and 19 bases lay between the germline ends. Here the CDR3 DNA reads TGTGCCAGCAGCCTCGGCGGTGCCCTGAGGCCTGAAGCTTTCTTT. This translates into CASSLGGALRPEAFF.

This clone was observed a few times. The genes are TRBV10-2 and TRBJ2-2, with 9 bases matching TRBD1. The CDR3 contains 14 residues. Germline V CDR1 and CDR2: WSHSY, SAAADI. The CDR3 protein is CATSPGQGFGELFF. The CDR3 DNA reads TGCGCAACCTCCCCGGGACAGGGATTTGGGGAGCTGTTTTTT.

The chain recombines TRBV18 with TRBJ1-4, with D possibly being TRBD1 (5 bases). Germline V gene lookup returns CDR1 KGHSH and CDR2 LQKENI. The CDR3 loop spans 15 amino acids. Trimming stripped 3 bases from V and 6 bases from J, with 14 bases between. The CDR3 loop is CASSPRGGADEKLFF. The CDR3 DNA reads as TGTGCCAGCTCACCGCGGGGAGGGGCCGATGAAAAACTGTTTTTT.

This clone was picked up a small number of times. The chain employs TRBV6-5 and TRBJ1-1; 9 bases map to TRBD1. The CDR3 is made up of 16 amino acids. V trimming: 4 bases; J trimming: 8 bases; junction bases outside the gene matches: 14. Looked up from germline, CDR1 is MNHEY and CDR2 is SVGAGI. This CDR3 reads CASSSAQGAASSEAFF. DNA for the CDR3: TGTGCCAGCAGTTCCGCACAGGGGGCGGCTAGTAGCGAAGCTTTCTTT.

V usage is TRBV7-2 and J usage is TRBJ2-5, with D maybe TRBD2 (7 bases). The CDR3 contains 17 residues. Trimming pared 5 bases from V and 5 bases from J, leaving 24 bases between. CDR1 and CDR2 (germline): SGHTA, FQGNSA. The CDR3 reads CASSPLGRGAGSETQYF. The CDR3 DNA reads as TGTGCCAGCAGCCCCCTCGGTCGGGGGGCCGGGTCGGAGACCCAGTACTTC.

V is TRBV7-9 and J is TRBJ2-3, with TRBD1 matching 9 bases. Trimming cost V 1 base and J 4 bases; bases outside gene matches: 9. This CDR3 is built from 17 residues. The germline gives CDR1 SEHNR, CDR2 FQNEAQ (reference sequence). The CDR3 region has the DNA TGTGCCAGCAGCTTAGACGGGACAGGGAGGAGCGCAGATACGCAGTATTTT. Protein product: CASSLDGTGRSADTQYF.